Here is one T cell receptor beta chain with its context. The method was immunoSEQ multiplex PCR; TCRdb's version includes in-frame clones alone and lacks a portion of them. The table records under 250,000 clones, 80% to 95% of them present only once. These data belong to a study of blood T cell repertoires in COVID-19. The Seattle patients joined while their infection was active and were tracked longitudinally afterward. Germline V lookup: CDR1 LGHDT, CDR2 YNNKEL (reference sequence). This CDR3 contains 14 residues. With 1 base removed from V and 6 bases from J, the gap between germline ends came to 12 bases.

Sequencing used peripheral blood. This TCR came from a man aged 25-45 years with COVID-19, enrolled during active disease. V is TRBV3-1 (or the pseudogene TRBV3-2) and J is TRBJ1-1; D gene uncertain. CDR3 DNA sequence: TGTGCCAGCAGCCAAGCAGGCTCCAAGGCTGAAGCTTTCTTT. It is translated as CASSQAGSKAEAFF.